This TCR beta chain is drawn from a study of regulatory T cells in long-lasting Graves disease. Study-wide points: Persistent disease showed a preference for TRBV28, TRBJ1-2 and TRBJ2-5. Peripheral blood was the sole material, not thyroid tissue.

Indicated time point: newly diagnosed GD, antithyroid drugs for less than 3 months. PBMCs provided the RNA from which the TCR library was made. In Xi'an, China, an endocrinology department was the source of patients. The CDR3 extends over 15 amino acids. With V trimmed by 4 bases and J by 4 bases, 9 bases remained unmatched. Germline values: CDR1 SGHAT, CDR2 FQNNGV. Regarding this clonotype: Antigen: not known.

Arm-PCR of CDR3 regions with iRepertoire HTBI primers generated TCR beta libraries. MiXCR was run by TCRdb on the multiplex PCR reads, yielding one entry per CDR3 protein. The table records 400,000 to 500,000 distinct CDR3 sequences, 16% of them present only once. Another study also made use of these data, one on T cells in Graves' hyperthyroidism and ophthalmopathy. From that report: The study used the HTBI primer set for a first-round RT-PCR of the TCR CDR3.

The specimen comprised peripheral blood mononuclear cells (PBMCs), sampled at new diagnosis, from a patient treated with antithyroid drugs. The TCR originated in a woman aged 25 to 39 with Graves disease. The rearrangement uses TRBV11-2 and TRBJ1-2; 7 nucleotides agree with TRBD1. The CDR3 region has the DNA TGTGCCAGCAGCTCATTCCGGGACAGATCCTATGGCTACACCTTC. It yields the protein CASSSFRDRSYGYTF.